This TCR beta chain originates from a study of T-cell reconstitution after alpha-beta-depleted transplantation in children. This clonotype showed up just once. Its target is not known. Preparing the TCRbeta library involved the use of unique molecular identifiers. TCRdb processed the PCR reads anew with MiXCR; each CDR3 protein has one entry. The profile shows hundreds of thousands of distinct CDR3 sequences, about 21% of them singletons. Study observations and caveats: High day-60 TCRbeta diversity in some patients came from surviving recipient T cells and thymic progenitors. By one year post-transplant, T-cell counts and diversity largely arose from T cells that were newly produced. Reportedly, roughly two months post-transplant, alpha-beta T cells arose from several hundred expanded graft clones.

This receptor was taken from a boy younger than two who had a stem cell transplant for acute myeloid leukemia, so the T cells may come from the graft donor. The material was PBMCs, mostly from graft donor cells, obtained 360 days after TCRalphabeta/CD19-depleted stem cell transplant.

The CDR3 is CAIKLGELFF. CDR3 nucleotide sequence: TGTGCCATTAAACTTGGGGAGCTGTTTTTT. The V and J genes are TRBV12-1 and TRBJ2-2. TRBV12-1 is noted as a pseudogene. There are 10 residues in the CDR3.